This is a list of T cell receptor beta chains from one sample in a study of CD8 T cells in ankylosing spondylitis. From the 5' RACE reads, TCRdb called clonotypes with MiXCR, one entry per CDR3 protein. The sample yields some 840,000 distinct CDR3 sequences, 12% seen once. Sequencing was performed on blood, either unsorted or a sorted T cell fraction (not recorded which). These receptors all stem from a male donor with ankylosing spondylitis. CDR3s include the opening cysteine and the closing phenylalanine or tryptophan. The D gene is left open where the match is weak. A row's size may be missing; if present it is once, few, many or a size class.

cdr3_nt: -
cdr3_aa: CASILDRGSTEAFF
d_call: -
j_call: TRBJ1-1
v_call: TRBV27
cdr3_length: 14
clone_size: many

cdr3_nt: TGCGCCAGCAGCCAAGCTGTATACAGGGGTGGTACAGATACGCAGTATTTT
cdr3_aa: CASSQAVYRGGTDTQYF
d_call: TRBD1
j_call: TRBJ2-3
v_call: TRBV4-3
cdr3_length: 17
clone_size: -

cdr3_nt: TGTGCCAGCAGTTATCAGGTCCCGGCAACTAATGAAAAACTGTTTTTT
cdr3_aa: CASSYQVPATNEKLFF
d_call: -
j_call: TRBJ1-4
v_call: TRBV6-5
cdr3_length: 16
clone_size: -

cdr3_nt: TGTGCCAGCAGTCTATACCCGGATTCGGACAGGAGGGACACTGAAGCTTTCTTT
cdr3_aa: CASSLYPDSDRRDTEAFF
d_call: TRBD1
j_call: TRBJ1-1
v_call: TRBV6-1
cdr3_length: 18
clone_size: many

cdr3_nt: TGTGCCATCAGTGGGCCCGTTGGCGAGCAGTACTTC
cdr3_aa: CAISGPVGEQYF
d_call: -
j_call: TRBJ2-7
v_call: TRBV10-3
cdr3_length: 12
clone_size: many

cdr3_nt: TGCAGCGTTGGACAGGTTAGCAATCAGCCCCAGCATTTT
cdr3_aa: CSVGQVSNQPQHF
d_call: -
j_call: TRBJ1-5
v_call: TRBV29-1
cdr3_length: 13
clone_size: few

cdr3_nt: TGTGCCAGCAGTTCTCCGGGAGGGAAAAACGGGGAGCTGTTTTTT
cdr3_aa: CASSSPGGKNGELFF
d_call: TRBD2
j_call: TRBJ2-2
v_call: TRBV6-5
cdr3_length: 15
clone_size: -

cdr3_nt: TGTGCCAGCAGCTTAACAGGGCGTGAAGCTTTCTTT
cdr3_aa: CASSLTGREAFF
d_call: -
j_call: TRBJ1-1
v_call: TRBV7-9
cdr3_length: 12
clone_size: few

cdr3_nt: TGTGCCAGCAGCGCCCAAGGAGGCCCCCTCCACTTT
cdr3_aa: CASSAQGGPLHF
d_call: -
j_call: TRBJ1-6
v_call: TRBV7-3
cdr3_length: 12
clone_size: few

cdr3_nt: TGTGCCGCACGTAACGCTGAAGCTTTCTTT
cdr3_aa: CAARNAEAFF
d_call: -
j_call: TRBJ1-1
v_call: TRBV30
cdr3_length: 10
clone_size: few

cdr3_nt: TGCAGCGTTGGGGGGGCTAGTTGGACCCAGTACTTC
cdr3_aa: CSVGGASWTQYF
d_call: -
j_call: TRBJ2-5
v_call: TRBV29-1
cdr3_length: 12
clone_size: -

cdr3_nt: TGTGCCAGCAACCAAGACAGGGACAACTACGAGCAGTACTTC
cdr3_aa: CASNQDRDNYEQYF
d_call: TRBD1
j_call: TRBJ2-7
v_call: TRBV12-3/TRBV12-4
cdr3_length: 14
clone_size: few

cdr3_nt: TGCGCCAGCAGAGCCGGGACAGGGTTGAATCAGCCCCAGCATTTT
cdr3_aa: CASRAGTGLNQPQHF
d_call: TRBD1
j_call: TRBJ1-5
v_call: TRBV5-1
cdr3_length: 15
clone_size: many

cdr3_nt: TGTGCCAGCAGGACAGACCACACCGGGGAGCTGTTTTTT
cdr3_aa: CASRTDHTGELFF
d_call: -
j_call: TRBJ2-2
v_call: TRBV12-3/TRBV12-4
cdr3_length: 13
clone_size: many

cdr3_nt: TGCGCCAGCAGCTTGGCACAGCCGAACACCGGGGAGCTGTTTTTT
cdr3_aa: CASSLAQPNTGELFF
d_call: -
j_call: TRBJ2-2
v_call: TRBV5-1
cdr3_length: 15
clone_size: few

cdr3_nt: TGTGCCAGCTCACTTGTCGGACCTAGCACAGATACGCAGTATTTT
cdr3_aa: CASSLVGPSTDTQYF
d_call: -
j_call: TRBJ2-3
v_call: TRBV18
cdr3_length: 15
clone_size: -

cdr3_nt: TGTGCCACCGGGGGGGCGCGAGAGACCCAGTACTTC
cdr3_aa: CATGGARETQYF
d_call: TRBD2
j_call: TRBJ2-5
v_call: TRBV28
cdr3_length: 12
clone_size: few

cdr3_nt: TGCAGTGCTACAGGGGGAAGGAACACCGGGGAGCTGTTTTTT
cdr3_aa: CSATGGRNTGELFF
d_call: TRBD1
j_call: TRBJ2-2
v_call: TRBV20-1
cdr3_length: 14
clone_size: many

cdr3_nt: TGTGCCAGCAGTTTATACCTAGCAGATAGTGAGCAGTACTTC
cdr3_aa: CASSLYLADSEQYF
d_call: -
j_call: TRBJ2-7
v_call: TRBV12-3/TRBV12-4
cdr3_length: 14
clone_size: -